The 8 T cell receptor beta chains presented below share a single source sample, sequenced in a study of cytomegalovirus exposure and HLA in healthy donors (dated by TCRdb to the late 2010s). Library preparation employed the immunoSEQ multiplex PCR assay. The multiplex PCR relied on a mix of 60 forward primers for TCR Vbeta segments and 13 reverse primers for TCR Jbeta segments. TCRdb's version of the immuneACCESS table is confined to in-frame rearrangements and falls short of the full clone set. An unresolved V gene accounts for under half of the shortfall where checked; the remainder is of unknown origin. In all, the sample holds more than 95,000 clones, and approximately 80% of those were seen once. Of the sample, approximately 5% is held by the ten largest clones. Sequenced input: PBMCs. The receptors were gathered from a woman aged 18-30 years in good health and CMV-seropositive.

The genes are TRBV5-6 and TRBJ2-5; D perhaps matches TRBD1 (6 bases). Gene TRBJ2-7 matches the end of the DNA better, so the J call may be wrong. Germline values: CDR1 SGHDT, CDR2 YYEEEE. The CDR3 totals 14 residues. The CDR3 DNA reads as TGTGCCAGCAGCTTGAGCAGGGGATCCTACGAGCAGTACTTC. Translated: CASSLSRGSYEQYF.

This clone has only a few counts. This sequence joins TRBV14 and TRBJ1-1; D gene ambiguous. CDR1 SGHDN and CDR2 FVKESK come from the germline V gene. V lost 4 bases and J lost 5, with 8 bases in between. The CDR3 has 12 residues. In DNA, the CDR3 is TGTGCCAGCAGCCTAATGTATACTGAAGCTTTCTTT. Its translation: CASSLMYTEAFF. The complete variable domain, with remaining parts taken from reference TRBV14 and TRBJ1-1, reads EAGVTQFPSHSVIEKGQTVTLRCDPISGHDNLYWYRRVMGKEIKFLLHFVKESKQDESGMPNNRFLAERTGGTYSTLKVQPAELEDSGVYFCASSLMYTEAFFGQGTRLTVV.

The genes are TRBV5-6 and TRBJ2-1, with 10 bases identical to TRBD1. V was clipped by 3 bases and J by 10 bases; unmatched bases: 7. This CDR3 spans 14 amino acids. Germline lookup yields CDR1 SGHDT and CDR2 YYEEEE. CDR3 sequence (DNA): TGTGCCAGCAGCTGGGGCGGGGGACAGGGGGAGCAGTTCTTC. This gives the protein CASSWGGGQGEQFF.

This chain uses TRBV28 with TRBJ2-7; 7 bases map to TRBD1. The CDR3 length is 14 residues. The germline CDR1 and CDR2 sequences are MDHEN and SYDVKM. V lost 5 bases and J lost 2; bases outside the gene matches: 6. CDR3 in amino acids: CASSTPGQTYEQYF. The DNA for the CDR3 is TGTGCCAGCAGTACCCCGGGACAGACCTACGAGCAGTACTTC.

This clone was found a few times. The chain carries TRBV5-6 and TRBJ2-3, with 9 bases aligning to TRBD2. In germline, CDR1 is SGHDT, CDR2 YYEEEE. The CDR3 extends over 14 amino acids. V lost 2 bases and J lost 5; bases outside the gene matches: 3. The CDR3 nucleotides read TGTGCCAGCAGCTTTACACTAGCGGGAGATACGCAGTATTTT. This translates into CASSFTLAGDTQYF.

The V call is TRBV7-9, the J call TRBJ2-1; 10 nucleotides match TRBD2. The CDR3 consists of 19 residues. The V gene's germline CDR1 is SEHNR and CDR2 FQNEAQ (reference sequence). J gave up 5 bases and V 1 base, and 14 bases lay outside the gene matches. The CDR3 protein is CASSLGSLGSGRKNNEQFF. CDR3 nucleotide sequence: TGTGCCAGCAGCTTAGGGTCGTTGGGTAGCGGGAGGAAAAACAATGAGCAGTTCTTC. The full variable domain, with the rest looked up from reference TRBV7-9 and TRBJ2-1, is DTGVSQNPRHKITKRGQNVTFRCDPISEHNRLYWYRQTLGQGPEFLTYFQNEAQLEKSRLLSDRFSAERPKGSFSTLEIQRTEQGDSAMYLCASSLGSLGSGRKNNEQFFGPGTRLTVL.

The rearrangement links TRBV10-2 to TRBJ2-7; maybe TRBD2 (5 bases). Germline V lookup: CDR1 WSHSY, CDR2 SAAADI. This CDR3 comprises 14 residues. V gave up 3 bases and J gave up 2 bases, with 11 bases separating them. The CDR3 coding sequence is TGCGCCAGCAGTGATAGAGGGCGGACCTACGAGCAGTACTTC. Its protein product is CASSDRGRTYEQYF.

V is TRBV2 and J is TRBJ2-7; D perhaps matches TRBD2 (6 bases). Trimming removed 9 bases at V and 3 bases at J, with 9 bases between. The CDR3 loop spans 11 amino acids. CDR1 is SNHLY, CDR2 FYNNEI, per germline. The CDR3 protein is CASWDFYEQYF. The CDR3 DNA follows: TGTGCCAGTTGGGACTTCTACGAGCAGTACTTC.